This T cell receptor (beta chain) was sequenced in a study of blood T cell repertoires in COVID-19 (dated by TCRdb to the early 2020s). Context from the whole study: Samples covering the acute and convalescent phases of COVID-19 were provided by collaborators in the United States, Italy and Spain. The prospective study material was composed of cDNA or gDNA derived from T cells, B-cell-depleted T cells, or PBMCs. Deeply sampled blood TCRbeta repertoires from subjects exposed to, actively infected with, or recovered from COVID-19 were included in the dataset. The repertoires were made available in a free public database intended to serve as a resource for research on the immune response to SARS-CoV-2. Samples came from the ongoing ImmuneRACE study (first 160 participants) plus 1,254 subjects from 6 global collaborators. A de-identified subject ID, COVID-19 status, age in years and sex were almost always included in the sample metadata. Where available, HLA class I and class II types were taken from metadata supplied by the sample provider and were not determined by assay-based typing.

TCRbeta CDR3 regions were amplified from genomic DNA by means of the immunoSEQ Assay, a bias-controlled multiplex PCR. The paper's processing steps were these. Nucleated cell counts per sample were estimated from amplification of reference gene primers within the assay. To quantify the absolute abundance of each unique TCRbeta CDR3 rearrangement, sequence reads were collapsed and filtered. Productive Simpson clonality was computed per sample as the square root of Simpson's diversity index over productive rearrangements. TCRdb limited this immuneACCESS table to in-frame rearrangements with V and J called. A share of clones is missing; checked studies link under half to unresolved V genes, and the rest is unexplained. D and trimming were read from the DNA, whereas the V and J calls and clone size are those reported in that table. Across this sample there are more than 85,000 clones, with around 87% seen only once. The ten largest make up about a sixth of the sample.

Here is what the overall study found, with its caveats: The amount of clinical and demographic metadata varied by source and participant and was provided uncurated.

The CDR1 and CDR2 encoded by the germline V gene are SQVTM and ANQGSEA. Taken from cysteine to phenylalanine, the CDR3 has 13 residues. Here the CDR3 DNA is all that survives: 39 bases in frame from base 1. For this chain, trimming is 6 bases at the V end and 2 bases at the J end, and the number of junction bases without a gene match is 5. The count of this clone is one. Its antigen is still unknown. Base qualities are not at hand, and no much larger clone is one base apart. Each collaborating institution followed its own protocols to collect whole blood in K2EDTA tubes. For TCRbeta analysis, collaborators shipped samples as frozen whole blood, isolated PBMCs, or DNA extracted from either of those sample types.

The sample comprised peripheral blood. The clonotype comes from a human donor in a cohort sampled during active COVID-19. Here the chain combines TRBV29-1 and TRBJ2-3; 7 of the junction bases match TRBD1. The CDR3 reads as follows: CSVGTDFTDTQYF. The nucleotides are TGCAGCGTCGGGACAGATTTCACAGATACGCAGTATTTT.